These T cell receptor beta chains were read from a single sample in a study of blood T cells in healthy people across ages. Via MiXCR, TCRdb re-called the 5' RACE reads, giving one row per CDR3 protein. Here the sample spans under 2,000,000 distinct CDR3 sequences, 40% to 55% being singletons. The sequencing input was blood. The source is a woman between 40 and 50 years old in good health. The CDR3 runs from the conserved cysteine through the conserved F or W. Each record gives: J gene, clone size, D gene, V gene, CDR3 DNA, CDR3 protein. The D gene is left open where the match is weak. Expanded clones get a size class; other rows say once, few or many, or leave the size out.

>TRBJ2-1|NA|NA|TRBV3-1
TGTGCCAGCAGCCCTCATGGGGGTAGAAACAATGAGCAGTTCTTC
CASSPHGGRNNEQFF
>TRBJ1-2|once|NA|TRBV29-1
TGCAGCGTAGGAGAGTTCCCAGGGACTAACTATGGCTACACCTTC
CSVGEFPGTNYGYTF
>TRBJ2-7|NA|TRBD1|TRBV20-1
TGCAGTGCCCTTGCAGGACAGGGATCCTACGAGCAGTACTTC
CSALAGQGSYEQYF
>TRBJ2-3|few|TRBD2|TRBV11-2
TGTGCCAGCAGCGGACTCTCGCTAGCGGGGCGTAGTGATACGCAGTATTTT
CASSGLSLAGRSDTQYF
>TRBJ2-7|few|NA|TRBV5-4
TGTGCCAGCAGCTTGGCCAGTAGGGGTGACGAGCAGTACTTC
CASSLASRGDEQYF
>TRBJ2-7|NA|NA|TRBV29-1
TGCAGCGTTGAAGGGTCCCGGGGTGAGGGGTCCTACGAGCAGTACTTC
CSVEGSRGEGSYEQYF
>TRBJ2-4|NA|NA|TRBV20-1
TGCAGTGCAGAGAAGAACATTCAGTACTTC
CSAEKNIQYF
>TRBJ2-3|NA|NA|TRBV28
TGTGCCAGCAGTTCCACACACAGGTCCCATCCGCAGTATTTT
CASSSTHRSHPQYF
>TRBJ2-1|NA|TRBD2|TRBV2
TGTGCCAGCAGTGTAAGGCTAGCGGGGAAGGGTGGGCAGTTCTTC
CASSVRLAGKGGQFF
>TRBJ1-1|NA|NA|TRBV7-2
TGTGCCAGCAGCTTAGATATGAGGAGCACTGAAGCTTTCTTT
CASSLDMRSTEAFF
>TRBJ2-7|NA|TRBD2|TRBV20-1
TGCAGTGCTATATCCCCTAAGCGGGGTTCCTACGAGCAGTACTTC
CSAISPKRGSYEQYF
>TRBJ2-5|once|NA|TRBV7-9
TGTGCCAGCAGTCGAAAACAGGGATCACGAGAGACCCAGTACTTC
CASSRKQGSRETQYF
>TRBJ1-2|NA|NA|TRBV6-5
TGTGCCAGCAGTTACTACACTCGGGGGTCTTCTAACTATGGCTACACCTTC
CASSYYTRGSSNYGYTF
>TRBJ2-3|NA|NA|TRBV5-5
TGTGCCAGCAGCCCCCACTGGGGACGCACAGATACGCAGTATTTT
CASSPHWGRTDTQYF
>TRBJ1-2|NA|TRBD1|TRBV20-1
TGCAGTGCTAGCCGAGGACAGGTTGGCTACACCTTC
CSASRGQVGYTF
>TRBJ2-1|NA|TRBD2|TRBV13
TGTGCCAGCAGCCTGCCCCTGACTAGCCCCGACAATGAGCAGTTCTTC
CASSLPLTSPDNEQFF
>TRBJ1-4|NA|NA|TRBV11-2
TGTGCCAGCAGCCCGGGACTGATTAATGAAAAACTGTTTTTT
CASSPGLINEKLFF
>TRBJ2-7|few|NA|TRBV20-1
TGCAGTGCCGATATACCCGCCCCAGGGATCCTCTCCTACGAGCAGTACTTC
CSADIPAPGILSYEQYF
>TRBJ2-7|few|NA|TRBV7-2
TGTGCCAGCAGCTCTGGGGCCCTCGGAGAGCAGTACTTC
CASSSGALGEQYF